This TCR beta chain was identified in a study of blood T cell repertoires in COVID-19. Study-wide background: The United States, Italy and Spain supplied acute and convalescent COVID-19 samples. T cells, B-cell-depleted T cells, or PBMCs provided the cDNA or gDNA that served as material.

Methods used by the authors: Using reference gene primer amplification, nucleated cell counts were estimated. Data came from immunoSEQ multiplex PCR; TCRdb stores just in-frame clones and leaves some out. That table is the source of V, J and clone size, and D and trimming were worked out from the DNA. The sample records 150,000 to 200,000 clones, roughly 80% being singletons. The ends lost 7 bases at V and 0 bases at J; junction bases unmatched: 9. The CDR3 runs 16 residues. Germline loops: CDR1 MDHEN, CDR2 SYDVKM. The table lists this clone with a few counts. This receptor was obtained from a man aged 55 to 70 with active or convalescent COVID-19. The chain uses TRBV28 and TRBJ1-1, with 9 bases identical to TRBD1. Sequencing was performed on peripheral blood. For the CDR3, the DNA is TGTGCCAGCACTTTGGACAGGGGCCCAGTGAACACTGAAGCTTTCTTT. It is translated as CASTLDRGPVNTEAFF.